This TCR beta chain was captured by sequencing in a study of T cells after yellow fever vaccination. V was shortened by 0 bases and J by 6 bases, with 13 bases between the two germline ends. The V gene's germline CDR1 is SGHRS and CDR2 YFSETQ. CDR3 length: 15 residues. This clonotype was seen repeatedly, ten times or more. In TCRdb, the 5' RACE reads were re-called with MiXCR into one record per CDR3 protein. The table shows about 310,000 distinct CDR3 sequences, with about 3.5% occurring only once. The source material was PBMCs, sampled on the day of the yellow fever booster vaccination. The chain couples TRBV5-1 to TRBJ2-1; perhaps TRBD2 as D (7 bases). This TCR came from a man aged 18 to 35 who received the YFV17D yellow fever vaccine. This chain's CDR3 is CASSLGGGGLNEQFF. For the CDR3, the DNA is TGCGCCAGCAGCTTGGGAGGGGGGGGCCTCAATGAGCAGTTCTTC.